Detailed here is one T cell receptor beta chain. The length of the CDR3 is 13 residues. The V and J ends lost 3 bases and 6 bases respectively, with 11 bases between them. Germline CDR1 SEHNR, CDR2 FQNEAQ (reference sequence). This specimen belongs to a study of blood T cell repertoires in COVID-19. The assay was immunoSEQ multiplex PCR, and TCRdb's table has in-frame clones only and misses some. This sample has 140,000 or so clones, with approximately 89% found just once. The rearrangement uses TRBV7-9 and TRBJ1-2, with unresolved D. The TCR sequence derives from a human donor in a cohort sampled during active COVID-19. Sequencing was carried out using peripheral blood. The CDR3, as DNA: TGTGCCAGCAGCTTCGGCGGGAGGAATGGCTACACCTTC. It translates to CASSFGGRNGYTF. Filled out from reference TRBV7-9 and TRBJ1-2, the complete variable domain reads DTGVSQNPRHKITKRGQNVTFRCDPISEHNRLYWYRQTLGQGPEFLTYFQNEAQLEKSRLLSDRFSAERPKGSFSTLEIQRTEQGDSAMYLCASSFGGRNGYTFGSGTRLTVV.